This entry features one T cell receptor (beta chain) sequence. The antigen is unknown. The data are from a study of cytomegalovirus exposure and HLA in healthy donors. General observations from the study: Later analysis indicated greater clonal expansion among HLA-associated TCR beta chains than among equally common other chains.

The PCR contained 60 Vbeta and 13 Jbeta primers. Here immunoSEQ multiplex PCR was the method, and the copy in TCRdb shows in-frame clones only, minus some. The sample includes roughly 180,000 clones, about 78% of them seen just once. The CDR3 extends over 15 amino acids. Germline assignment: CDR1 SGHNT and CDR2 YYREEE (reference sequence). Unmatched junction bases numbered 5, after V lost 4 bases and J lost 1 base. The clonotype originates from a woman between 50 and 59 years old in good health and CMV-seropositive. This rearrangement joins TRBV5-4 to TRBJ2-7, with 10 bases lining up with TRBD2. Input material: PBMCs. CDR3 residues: CASSGSGGRSYEQYF. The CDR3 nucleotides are TGTGCCAGCAGCGGTAGCGGGGGGCGGTCCTACGAGCAGTACTTC.